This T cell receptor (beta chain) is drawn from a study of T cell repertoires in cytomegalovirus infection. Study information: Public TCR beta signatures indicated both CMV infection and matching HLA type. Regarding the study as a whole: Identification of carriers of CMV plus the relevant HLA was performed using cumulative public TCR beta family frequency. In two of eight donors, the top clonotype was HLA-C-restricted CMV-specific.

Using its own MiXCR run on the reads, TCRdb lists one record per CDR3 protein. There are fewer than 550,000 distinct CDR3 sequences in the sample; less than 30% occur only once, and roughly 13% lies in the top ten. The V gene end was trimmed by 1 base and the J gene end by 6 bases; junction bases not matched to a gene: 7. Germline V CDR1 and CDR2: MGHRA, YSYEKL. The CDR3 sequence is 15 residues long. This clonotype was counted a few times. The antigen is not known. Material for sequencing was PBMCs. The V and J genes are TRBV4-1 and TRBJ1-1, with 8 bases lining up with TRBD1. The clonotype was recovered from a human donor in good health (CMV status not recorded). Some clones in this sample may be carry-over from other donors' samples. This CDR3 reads CASSQGPQGAPEAFF. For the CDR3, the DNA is TGCGCCAGCAGCCAAGGACCGCAGGGGGCTCCTGAAGCTTTCTTT.